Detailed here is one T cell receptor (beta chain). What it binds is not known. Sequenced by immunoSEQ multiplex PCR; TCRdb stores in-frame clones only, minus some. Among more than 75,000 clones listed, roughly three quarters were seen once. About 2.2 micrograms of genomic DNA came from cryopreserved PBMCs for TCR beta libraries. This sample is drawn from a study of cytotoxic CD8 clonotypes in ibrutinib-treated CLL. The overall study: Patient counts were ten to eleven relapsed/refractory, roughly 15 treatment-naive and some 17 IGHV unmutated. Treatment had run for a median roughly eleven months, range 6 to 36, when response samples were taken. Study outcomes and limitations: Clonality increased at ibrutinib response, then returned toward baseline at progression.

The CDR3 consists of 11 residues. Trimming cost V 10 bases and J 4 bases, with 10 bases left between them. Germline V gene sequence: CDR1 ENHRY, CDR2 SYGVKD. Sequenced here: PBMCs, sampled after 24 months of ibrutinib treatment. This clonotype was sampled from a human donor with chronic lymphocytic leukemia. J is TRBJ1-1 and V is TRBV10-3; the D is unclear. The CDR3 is CATSSPTEAFF. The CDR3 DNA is TGTGCCACCTCTAGCCCCACTGAAGCTTTCTTT.